These 30 T cell receptor beta chains share one sample of origin, sequenced in a study of OX40 agonist ivuxolimab in advanced cancers. Sequencing was performed with immunoSEQ multiplex PCR; in TCRdb, only in-frame clones are kept and a portion is missing. The sample yields about 55,000 clones, more than 75% seen once. This specimen was CD4+ or CD8+ T cells sorted from blood, taken in a trial of the OX40 agonist ivuxolimab. These receptors all come from an adult with an advanced solid tumor such as melanoma, head and neck, liver or kidney cancer.

This clone appeared a few times. The chain uses TRBV19 and TRBJ1-2; the D is unclear. CDR3 size: 12 residues. Trimming removed 8 bases from V and 4 bases from J, with 11 bases in between. Germline CDR1 is LNHDA and CDR2 is SQIVND (reference sequence). The CDR3 coding sequence is TGTGCCAGTTGGAAGGGTGGCTATGGCTACACCTTC. Amino acids: CASWKGGYGYTF. Looking up the rest from reference TRBV19 and TRBJ1-2 gives the full variable domain: DGGITQSPKYLFRKEGQNVTLSCEQNLNHDAMYWYRQDPGQGLRLIYYSQIVNDFQKGDIAEGYSVSREKKESFPLTVTSAQKNPTAFYLCASWKGGYGYTFGSGTRLTVV.

Turning to this clone: This specimen includes other DNA sequences encoding the same CDR3. The rearrangement links TRBV6-6 to TRBJ2-7, with 11 bases lining up with TRBD1. CDR3 size: 14 residues. J lost 2 bases, V lost 5 bases, and 2 bases had no gene match. In germline, CDR1 is MNHNY, CDR2 SVGAGI (reference sequence). CDR3 protein: CASSPGQGAYEQYF. The CDR3 region has the DNA TGTGCCAGCAGTCCGGGACAGGGGGCCTACGAGCAGTACTTC.

This clone was counted only a few times. This CDR3 reads CASRKGRDRGWGYTF. CDR3 coding DNA: TGTGCCAGCAGAAAAGGCCGGGACAGGGGCTGGGGCTACACCTTC. The chain combines TRBV5-6 with TRBJ1-2; 10 bases map to TRBD1. J gave up 8 bases and V 5 bases, and 12 bases lay outside the gene matches. This CDR3 has 15 amino acids. In germline, CDR1 is SGHDT, CDR2 YYEEEE.

V usage is TRBV5-1 and J usage is TRBJ2-3; D may be TRBD2 (6 bases). CDR3 size: 15 residues. Trimming stripped 9 bases from V and 0 bases from J, with 17 bases between. The germline CDR1 and CDR2 sequences are SGHRS and YFSETQ. The CDR3 DNA reads as TGCGCCACCAAGGGAGGCAGGGCTAGCACAGATACGCAGTATTTT. Translating it yields CATKGGRASTDTQYF.

The chain couples TRBV5-1 to TRBJ1-1, with D tentatively TRBD1 (5 bases). V was cut by 4 bases and J by 4 bases, with 14 bases left in between. The CDR3 covers 14 residues. CDR1 is SGHRS, CDR2 YFSETQ, per germline. The CDR3, as DNA: TGCGCCAGCAGCCCCTGGGGGGTGGCCACTGAAGCTTTCTTT. Its protein is CASSPWGVATEAFF.

The rearrangement uses TRBV6-5 and TRBJ1-4; TRBD1 agrees at 7 bases. With V trimmed by 0 bases and J by 8 bases, 6 bases remained unmatched. The CDR3 is made up of 15 amino acids. From germline, CDR1 is MNHEY and CDR2 SVGAGI. The CDR3 protein is CASSYSGRGREKLFF. The CDR3 DNA reads as TGTGCCAGCAGTTACTCGGGCAGGGGGAGGGAAAAACTGTTTTTT.

The chain employs TRBV6-6 and TRBJ2-1; D possibly uses TRBD1 or TRBD2 (5 bases each). This CDR3 is built from 12 residues. Germline V gives CDR1 MNHNY, CDR2 SVGAGI (reference sequence). Trimming took 6 bases from V and 10 from J, leaving 13 bases between them. The CDR3 DNA is TGTGCCAGCAGAGACGGGACCCCCGAGCAGTTCTTC. Its translation is CASRDGTPEQFF.

This chain joins TRBV27 and TRBJ2-1, with D perhaps assigned TRBD1 or TRBD2 (5 bases each). The CDR3 is 14 residues long. V dropped 5 bases and J dropped 0 bases, with 8 bases sitting between them. Germline V gives CDR1 MNHEY, CDR2 SMNVEV (reference sequence). CDR3 in DNA: TGTGCCAGCAGTAGGGACGGCTCCTACAATGAGCAGTTCTTC. This sequence encodes CASSRDGSYNEQFF.

The chain links TRBV2 to TRBJ1-1; D gene uncertain. This CDR3 spans 13 amino acids. V dropped 6 bases and J dropped 7 bases, with 15 bases sitting between them. Germline assignment: CDR1 SNHLY and CDR2 FYNNEI. In DNA, the CDR3 is TGTGCCAGCAGCCTCCAGATAGAGGATGAAGCTTTCTTT. Amino acids: CASSLQIEDEAFF.

The CDR3 bases are TGTGCCAGCAGCTTATCTTCCGGACTAGGGTTAAATGAGCAGTTCTTC. This gives the protein CASSLSSGLGLNEQFF. The J gene is TRBJ2-1, the V gene TRBV11-2; 7 bases line up with TRBD2. With 2 bases clipped from V and 7 bases from J, the junction kept 11 bases outside the gene matches. CDR1 is SGHAT, CDR2 FQNNGV, per germline. The CDR3 is 16 residues long.

This sequence joins TRBV7-9 and TRBJ2-3, with 13 bases lining up with TRBD2. CDR1 and CDR2 from the germline V gene are SEHNR and FQNEAQ (reference sequence). The V segment lost 0 bases and the J segment 5 bases; nucleotides outside the gene matches: 8. The CDR3 is 18 amino acids. The chain's CDR3 is CASSLAPRLAGGLDTQYF. The CDR3, as DNA: TGTGCCAGCAGCTTAGCCCCGAGACTAGCGGGAGGTCTAGATACGCAGTATTTT.

The chain recombines TRBV7-3 with TRBJ2-3; no clear D gene. This CDR3 has 12 amino acids. Germline CDR1 SGHTA, CDR2 FQGTGA. Trimming cost V 0 bases and J 5 bases, with 3 bases left between them. CDR3 sequence reads: CASSLTRDTQYF. The CDR3, as DNA: TGTGCCAGCAGCTTAACGCGAGATACGCAGTATTTT.

The V call is TRBV7-9, the J call TRBJ2-7, with TRBD2 identical over 15 bases. The germline CDR1 and CDR2 sequences are SEHNR and FQNEAQ (reference sequence). The CDR3 sequence is 15 residues long. Trimming at V came to 5 bases and at J to 4 bases, leaving 3 bases not matched to a gene. CDR3 region: CASSPGLAGGYEQYF. CDR3 in DNA: TGTGCCAGCAGCCCGGGACTAGCGGGAGGTTACGAGCAGTACTTC.

The V and J genes are TRBV5-1 and TRBJ2-2; D assignment may be TRBD1 or TRBD2 (5 bases each). Germline lookup yields CDR1 SGHRS and CDR2 YFSETQ. V dropped 0 bases and J dropped 5 bases, with 11 bases sitting between them. The CDR3 contains 15 residues. The CDR3: CASSLEGRRTGELFF. CDR3 bases: TGCGCCAGCAGCTTGGAGGGGCGGAGGACCGGGGAGCTGTTTTTT.

This chain joins TRBV2 and TRBJ2-3, with D possibly matching TRBD1 (5 bases). CDR3 length equals 14 residues. Germline values: CDR1 SNHLY, CDR2 FYNNEI. V lost 9 bases to trimming and J lost 6 bases, with 19 bases between them. CDR3 loop: CARRTENRGDTQYF. The CDR3, as DNA: TGTGCCAGGAGGACGGAGAATAGGGGCGATACGCAGTATTTT.

This clone was detected once. The V call is TRBV19, the J call TRBJ2-1; D is possibly TRBD2 (5 bases). V lost 3 bases to trimming and J lost 9 bases, with 18 bases between them. Germline V gene data show CDR1 as LNHDA and CDR2 as SQIVND (reference sequence). The CDR3 consists of 15 residues. This chain's CDR3 is CASSIPLARWGEQFF. The CDR3, as DNA: TGTGCCAGTAGTATCCCTCTAGCTAGGTGGGGTGAGCAGTTCTTC.

V and J are TRBV18 and TRBJ2-7; D is ambiguous. In germline, CDR1 is KGHSH, CDR2 LQKENI. The CDR3 runs to 16 residues. Trimming cost V 4 bases and J 6 bases, with 22 bases left between them. The CDR3 reads CASSLSVDPIASEQYF. The CDR3 coding sequence is TGTGCCAGCTCACTTAGTGTCGACCCCATCGCTAGCGAGCAGTACTTC.

The rearrangement joins TRBV30 to TRBJ2-7; D remains ambiguous. V dropped 0 bases and J dropped 5 bases, with 14 bases sitting between them. Germline loops: CDR1 GTSNPN, CDR2 SVGIG (reference sequence). CDR3 length: 14 residues. The CDR3 sequence is CAWSVKGYIHEQYF. The CDR3, as DNA: TGTGCCTGGAGTGTAAAAGGGTATATCCACGAGCAGTACTTC.

The CDR3 nucleotides read TGTGCCAGCAGTTATACAGGGGGCTCGAACACCGGGGAGCTGTTTTTT. Its translation: CASSYTGGSNTGELFF. The V and J genes are TRBV2 and TRBJ2-2, with 9 bases that match TRBD1. Germline V gene lookup returns CDR1 SNHLY and CDR2 FYNNEI. The CDR3 has 16 amino acids. J lost 0 bases, V lost 5 bases, and 4 bases had no gene match.

The CDR3: CASSSSSRAPGKLFF. DNA for the CDR3: TGTGCCAGCAGTTCCTCGTCACGCGCCCCGGGGAAACTGTTTTTT. The rearrangement joins TRBV6-5 to TRBJ1-4; the D is unclear. The CDR3 extends over 15 amino acids. Per the germline V gene, CDR1 is MNHEY and CDR2 is SVGAGI. Between the trimmed V and J ends, which lost 4 bases and 11 bases, there was a span of 20 bases.

The chain links TRBV30 to TRBJ2-7; D is perhaps TRBD2 (5 bases). This CDR3 spans 13 amino acids. In germline, CDR1 is GTSNPN, CDR2 SVGIG (reference sequence). Trimming left V 4 bases short and J 0 bases short, with 10 bases between. As DNA, the CDR3 is TGTGCCTGGACAAGCGGAACCTCCTACGAGCAGTACTTC. Translated: CAWTSGTSYEQYF. The full variable domain, in which reference TRBV30 and TRBJ2-7 provide the parts outside the CDR3, is SQTIHQWPATLVQPVGSPLSLECTVEGTSNPNLYWYRQAAGRGLQLLFYSVGIGQISSEVPQNLSASRPQDRQFILSSKKLLLSDSGFYLCAWTSGTSYEQYFGPGTRLTVT.

There are a few counts of this clone. The rearrangement links TRBV28 to TRBJ2-4, with TRBD2 matching over 7 bases. The CDR3 has 17 amino acids. V lost 6 bases, J lost 0 bases, and 11 bases stayed unmatched. Germline V lookup: CDR1 MDHEN, CDR2 SYDVKM. The CDR3 bases are TGTGCCAGCAGGCGGGTCGGGGCGGGGGAAGCCAAAAACATTCAGTACTTC. Translated: CASRRVGAGEAKNIQYF.

This chain connects TRBV5-8 to TRBJ2-3; 10 positions agree with TRBD1. Germline V gene sequence: CDR1 SGHTS, CDR2 YDEGEE. Trimming took 6 bases from V and 7 from J; bases not matched to a gene: 14. The CDR3 runs to 16 residues. CDR3 residues: CASTRPGTGERNTQYF. As DNA, the CDR3 is TGTGCCAGCACCAGGCCCGGGACAGGGGAGAGAAATACGCAGTATTTT.

The chain joins TRBV29-1 to TRBJ2-3; the D gene is possibly TRBD1 (6 bases). CDR3 length: 15 residues. With 4 bases removed from V and 0 bases from J, the gap between germline ends came to 14 bases. Per the germline V gene, CDR1 is SQVTM and CDR2 is ANQGSEA. CDR3 amino acids: CSVVGQGISTDTQYF. The CDR3 region has the DNA TGCAGCGTTGTCGGGCAGGGGATTAGCACAGATACGCAGTATTTT.

The chain combines TRBV7-6 with TRBJ2-3; no reliable D call. Germline CDR1 and CDR2: SGHVS and FNYEAQ. The germline V and J ends were trimmed by 0 bases and 1 base, with 11 bases remaining between them. This CDR3 is built from 16 residues. The CDR3 is CASSLAIIPGTDTQYF. The DNA of the CDR3 is TGTGCCAGCAGCTTAGCTATCATTCCAGGCACAGATACGCAGTATTTT. The whole variable domain, remainder taken from reference TRBV7-6 and TRBJ2-3, is GAGVSQSPRYKVTKRGQDVALRCDPISGHVSLYWYRQALGQGPEFLTYFNYEAQQDKSGLPNDRFSAERPEGSISTLTIQRTEQRDSAMYRCASSLAIIPGTDTQYFGPGTRLTVL.

The rearrangement uses TRBV7-9 and TRBJ2-2, with a weak D call TRBD2 (5 bases). V was cut by 5 bases and J by 13 bases, with 14 bases left in between. Per germline, CDR1 SEHNR and CDR2 FQNEAQ (reference sequence). The CDR3 totals 12 residues. CDR3 sequence: CASSPTRVPLFF. Here the CDR3 DNA reads TGTGCCAGCAGCCCAACTAGAGTTCCGCTGTTTTTT. Combining the CDR3 with reference TRBV7-9 and TRBJ2-2 gives the whole variable domain DTGVSQNPRHKITKRGQNVTFRCDPISEHNRLYWYRQTLGQGPEFLTYFQNEAQLEKSRLLSDRFSAERPKGSFSTLEIQRTEQGDSAMYLCASSPTRVPLFFGEGSRLTVL.

This clone was seen more than once but under ten times. V and J are TRBV29-1 and TRBJ2-3; no clear D gene. V was shortened by 7 bases and J by 5 bases, with 13 bases between the two germline ends. Germline CDR1 SQVTM, CDR2 ANQGSEA. The CDR3 spans 12 residues. The DNA for the CDR3 is TGCAGCGCCCGCCATAGTGGAGATACGCAGTATTTT. Translating gives CSARHSGDTQYF.

The chain recombines TRBV7-6 with TRBJ1-3; D not certain. The V end was cut by 1 base, the J end by 0 bases, with 13 bases between. The CDR3 runs 17 residues. Germline V gives CDR1 SGHVS, CDR2 FNYEAQ. CDR3 coding DNA: TGTGCCAGCAGCTTAGTTGAGGGAACGATCTCTGGAAACACCATATATTTT. It encodes CASSLVEGTISGNTIYF.

The chain is built from TRBV19 and TRBJ2-7, with D perhaps matching TRBD1 (5 bases). This CDR3 contains 14 residues. CDR1 is LNHDA, CDR2 SQIVND, per germline (reference sequence). Trimming cost V 5 bases and J 4 bases, with 15 bases left between them. CDR3 residues: CASSARVLPYEQYF. CDR3 coding DNA: TGTGCCAGTAGTGCCAGGGTGCTTCCGTACGAGCAGTACTTC.

As regards this clone: At one end the junction does not follow the germline gene, possibly because of a read error. The V call is TRBV7-7, the J call TRBJ2-1; 15 bases map to TRBD2. CDR3 length equals 14 residues. Germline V gene data show CDR1 as SSHAT and CDR2 as FNYEAQ (reference sequence). The CDR3 sequence is CASSSGTSGGKQFF. CDR3 in DNA: TGTGCTAGCAGCTCCGGGACTAGCGGGGGGAAGCAGTTCTTC. The full variable domain, completed using reference TRBV7-7 and TRBJ2-1, is GAGVSQSPRYKVTKRGQDVTLRCDPISSHATLYWYQQALGQGPEFLTYFNYEAQPDKSGLPSDRFSAERPEGSISTLTIQRTEQRDSAMYRCASSSGTSGGKQFFGPGTRLTVL.